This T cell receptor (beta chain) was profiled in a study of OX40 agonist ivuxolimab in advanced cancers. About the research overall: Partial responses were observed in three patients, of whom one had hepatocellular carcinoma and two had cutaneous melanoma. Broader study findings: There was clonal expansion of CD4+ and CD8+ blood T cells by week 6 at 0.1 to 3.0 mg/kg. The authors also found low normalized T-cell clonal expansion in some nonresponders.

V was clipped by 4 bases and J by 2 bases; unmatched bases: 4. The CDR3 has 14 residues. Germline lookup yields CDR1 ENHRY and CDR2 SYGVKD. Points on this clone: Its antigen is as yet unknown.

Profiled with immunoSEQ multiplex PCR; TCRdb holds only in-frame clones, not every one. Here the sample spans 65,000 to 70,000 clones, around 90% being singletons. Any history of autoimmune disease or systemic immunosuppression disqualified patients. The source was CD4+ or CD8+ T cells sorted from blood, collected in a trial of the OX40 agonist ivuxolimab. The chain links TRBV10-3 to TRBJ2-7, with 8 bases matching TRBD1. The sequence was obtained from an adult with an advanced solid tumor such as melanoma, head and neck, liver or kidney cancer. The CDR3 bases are TGTGCCATCAGTGGGGCAGGGGGCACCTACGAGCAGTACTTC. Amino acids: CAISGAGGTYEQYF.